What follows are 26 T cell receptor beta chains derived from one specimen sequenced in a study of blood T cell repertoires in COVID-19. Generated by immunoSEQ multiplex PCR, the TCRdb table keeps only in-frame clones and is missing some. The sample consists of roughly 260,000 clones, around 87% of them appearing once. Sequencing was performed on peripheral blood. These receptors all stem from a woman aged 50 to 60 with acute or convalescent COVID-19.

J is TRBJ2-1 and V is TRBV6-2 or TRBV6-3; 9 nucleotides line up with TRBD1. In germline, CDR1 is MNHEY, CDR2 SVGEGT. This CDR3 spans 17 amino acids. Trimming cost V 5 bases and J 6 bases; bases outside gene matches: 14. The CDR3 protein is CASSMMVQGARINEQFF. The DNA for the CDR3 is TGTGCCAGCAGTATGATGGTACAGGGGGCCAGAATCAATGAGCAGTTCTTC.

The chain has TRBV27 and TRBJ2-6; D is possibly TRBD1 (7 bases). This CDR3 has 19 residues. Germline lookup yields CDR1 MNHEY and CDR2 SMNVEV (reference sequence). V was trimmed by 6 bases and J by 0 bases, leaving 21 bases between them. CDR3 coding DNA: TGTGCCAGCAGACTCGGAGGGGGCAGGACCTTCTCTGGGGCCAACGTCCTGACTTTC. It codes for CASRLGGGRTFSGANVLTF. Looking up the rest from reference TRBV27 and TRBJ2-6 gives the full variable domain: EAQVTQNPRYLITVTGKKLTVTCSQNMNHEYMSWYRQDPGLGLRQIYYSMNVEVTDKGDVPEGYKVSRKEKRNFPLILESPSPNQTSLYFCASRLGGGRTFSGANVLTFGAGSRLTVL.

The chain couples TRBV30 to TRBJ2-7; 7 nucleotides match TRBD1. Germline assignment: CDR1 GTSNPN and CDR2 SVGIG (reference sequence). The CDR3 is made up of 12 amino acids. Trimming at V came to 3 bases and at J to 3 bases, leaving 2 bases not matched to a gene. CDR3 DNA sequence: TGTGCCTGGAGGAGGGACAGCTACGAGCAGTACTTC. It translates to CAWRRDSYEQYF.

The V call is TRBV5-1, the J call TRBJ1-1; D may be TRBD1 (5 bases). The CDR3 is 14 residues long. Trimming shortened V by 0 bases and J by 0 bases, and 6 bases separated the two germline ends. Looked up from germline, CDR1 is SGHRS and CDR2 is YFSETQ. As DNA, the CDR3 is TGCGCCAGCAGCTTGGAACAGGTGAACACTGAAGCTTTCTTT. It is translated as CASSLEQVNTEAFF.

The chain is built from TRBV15 and TRBJ2-7; 11 bases align to TRBD1. V trimming: 1 base; J trimming: 6 bases; junction bases outside the gene matches: 5. The length of the CDR3 is 15 residues. Germline V gene data show CDR1 as LNHNV and CDR2 as YYDKDF (reference sequence). In DNA, the CDR3 is TGTGCCACCAGCAGAGGGGGACAGGGGGAGCTCGAGCAGTACTTC. It codes for CATSRGGQGELEQYF. Based on the CDR3 plus reference TRBV15 and TRBJ2-7, the full variable domain is DAMVIQNPRYQVTQFGKPVTLSCSQTLNHNVMYWYQQKSSQAPKLLFHYYDKDFNNEADTPDNFQSRRPNTSFCFLDIRSPGLGDTAMYLCATSRGGQGELEQYFGPGTRLTVT.

The J gene is TRBJ1-1, the V gene TRBV10-3, with D possibly TRBD1 on 5 matching bases. Looked up from germline, CDR1 is ENHRY and CDR2 is SYGVKD. Trimming took off 4 bases at V and 0 bases at J, with 9 bases between the two ends. The CDR3 runs to 14 residues. For the CDR3, the DNA is TGTGCCATCAGTGGGGGCAGGATGAACACTGAAGCTTTCTTT. Protein: CAISGGRMNTEAFF.

The genes are TRBV14 and TRBJ2-1; TRBD2 aligns across 12 bases. The CDR3 has 20 residues. The germline gives CDR1 SGHDN, CDR2 FVKESK. The V gene end was trimmed by 2 bases and the J gene end by 1 base; junction bases not matched to a gene: 12. For the CDR3, the DNA is TGTGCCAGCAGCCAATTCGACACTAGCGGGAGGTCCCATTCCTACAATGAGCAGTTCTTC. Translating gives CASSQFDTSGRSHSYNEQFF.

This chain joins TRBV28 and TRBJ2-1; D is uncertain. Germline V gene sequence: CDR1 MDHEN, CDR2 SYDVKM. This CDR3 is built from 14 residues. Trimming stripped 8 bases from V and 4 bases from J, with 15 bases between. CDR3 amino acids: CASETPFPYNEQFF. Here the CDR3 DNA reads TGTGCCAGCGAAACACCTTTTCCTTACAATGAGCAGTTCTTC. The full variable domain, in which reference TRBV28 and TRBJ2-1 provide the parts outside the CDR3, is DVKVTQSSRYLVKRTGEKVFLECVQDMDHENMFWYRQDPGLGLRLIYFSYDVKMKEKGDIPEGYSVSREKKERFSLILESASTNQTSMYLCASETPFPYNEQFFGPGTRLTVL.

The gene calls are TRBV15 and TRBJ1-1; no definite D call. Germline V gene lookup returns CDR1 LNHNV and CDR2 YYDKDF (reference sequence). CDR3 length: 14 residues. V dropped 5 bases and J dropped 0 bases, with 10 bases sitting between them. The CDR3 region is CATSPLEVNTEAFF. CDR3 DNA: TGTGCCACCAGCCCCCTGGAGGTGAACACTGAAGCTTTCTTT.

The chain employs TRBV6-1 and TRBJ1-1; D unresolved. Germline V CDR1 and CDR2: MNHNS, SASEGT. V was cut by 2 bases and J by 3 bases, with 13 bases left in between. This CDR3 comprises 15 residues. The CDR3 here is CASSEFGVWDTEAFF. The CDR3 DNA reads as TGTGCCAGCAGTGAATTCGGGGTTTGGGACACTGAAGCTTTCTTT.

This clone was seen once. The rearrangement uses TRBV4-1 and TRBJ2-1; 9 bases agree with TRBD2. From germline, CDR1 is MGHRA and CDR2 YSYEKL. V dropped 2 bases and J dropped 7; count of bases not matched to a gene: 6. The CDR3 spans 15 residues. CDR3 sequence reads: CASSQPTSGANEQFF. For the CDR3, the DNA is TGCGCCAGCAGCCAACCGACTAGCGGAGCTAATGAGCAGTTCTTC.

This chain uses TRBV11-2 with TRBJ1-1; the D gene is possibly TRBD1 (5 bases). V was cut by 0 bases and J by 1 base, with 15 bases left in between. This CDR3 spans 17 amino acids. Germline CDR1 SGHAT, CDR2 FQNNGV. This CDR3 is CASSLDWEGRRNTEAFF. CDR3 coding DNA: TGTGCCAGCAGCTTAGATTGGGAGGGGAGGAGGAACACTGAAGCTTTCTTT.

CDR3 DNA: TGTGCCAGCAGCTTGGACAGGGCTAACTATGGCTACACCTTC. Translation gives CASSLDRANYGYTF. The J gene is TRBJ1-2, the V gene TRBV5-6; TRBD1 might be the D (6 bases). Germline lookup yields CDR1 SGHDT and CDR2 YYEEEE. The CDR3 is 14 residues long. The ends were cut back, 0 bases at V and 0 bases at J, with 6 bases in the middle.

The V and J genes are TRBV10-3 and TRBJ2-3, with D uncertain. The CDR3 totals 11 residues. Per the germline V gene, CDR1 is ENHRY and CDR2 is SYGVKD. With 6 bases removed from V and 6 bases from J, the gap between germline ends came to 7 bases. The CDR3 nucleotides are TGTGCCATCAGCGCACTGGATACGCAGTATTTT. It yields the protein CAISALDTQYF.

The chain joins TRBV4-3 to TRBJ2-7, with a tentative D call TRBD1 (5 bases). The ends were cut back, 0 bases at V and 6 bases at J, with 12 bases in the middle. Germline CDR1 LGHNA, CDR2 YSLEER. The CDR3 runs 14 residues. The CDR3 is CASSQEQGYGEQYF. In DNA, the CDR3 is TGCGCCAGCAGCCAAGAGCAGGGTTATGGCGAGCAGTACTTC.

This chain links TRBV19 with TRBJ1-1, with D possibly being TRBD1 (6 bases). V was pared by 6 bases and J by 0 bases, with 14 bases between. This CDR3 spans 15 amino acids. In germline, CDR1 is LNHDA, CDR2 SQIVND (reference sequence). This chain's CDR3 is CASRPRTALNTEAFF. The CDR3, as DNA: TGTGCCAGTAGACCGAGGACAGCCCTGAACACTGAAGCTTTCTTT.

The V call is TRBV7-2, the J call TRBJ2-7; 7 bases agree with TRBD2. The V gene's germline CDR1 is SGHTA and CDR2 FQGNSA. The CDR3 is 14 residues long. The trim removed 7 bases at V and 5 bases at J, leaving 11 bases unmatched. The CDR3 sequence is CASIEGRVANEQYF. CDR3 bases: TGTGCCAGCATCGAGGGGAGGGTAGCCAACGAGCAGTACTTC. The entire variable domain, with the rest obtained from reference TRBV7-2 and TRBJ2-7, is as follows: GAGVSQSPSNKVTEKGKDVELRCDPISGHTALYWYRQSLGQGLEFLIYFQGNSAPDKSGLPSDRFSAERTGGSVSTLTIQRTQQEDSAVYLCASIEGRVANEQYFGPGTRLTVT.

The chain has TRBV19 and TRBJ2-1; D is perhaps TRBD2 (5 bases). The CDR3 is made up of 15 amino acids. Deletions cut 6 bases from V and 7 bases from J, with 19 bases between. Germline CDR1 is LNHDA and CDR2 is SQIVND (reference sequence). CDR3 sequence: CASRTGTSLGNEQFF. CDR3 coding DNA: TGTGCCAGTAGAACGGGAACTTCCCTTGGGAATGAGCAGTTCTTC.

V and J are TRBV30 and TRBJ1-5, with D tentatively TRBD1 (5 bases). Trimming shortened V by 4 bases and J by 4 bases, and 11 bases separated the two germline ends. CDR1 GTSNPN and CDR2 SVGIG come from the germline V gene (reference sequence). This CDR3 has 13 residues. The CDR3 bases are TGTGCCTGGACCCTGGGGGGTAATCAGCCCCAGCATTTT. This sequence encodes CAWTLGGNQPQHF.

This clone showed up just once. The V gene is TRBV21-1, the J gene TRBJ2-3; the table's D call TRBD2 went unverified against the DNA. TRBV21-1 is assigned pseudogene status. CDR3 size: 17 residues. The CDR3 nucleotides read TGTGCCAGCAGCAAAGATAGTGCGGGAGTAAATACAGATACGCAGTATTTT. Protein: CASSKDSAGVNTDTQYF.

This chain connects TRBV18 to TRBJ2-2; 7 bases map to TRBD2. Germline lookup yields CDR1 KGHSH and CDR2 LQKENI. CDR3 length equals 17 residues. V lost 0 bases, J lost 3 bases, and 7 bases stayed unmatched. The DNA for the CDR3 is TGTGCCAGCTCACCACCGATCACGGGAGGACACACCGGGGAGCTGTTTTTT. Residues: CASSPPITGGHTGELFF.

CDR3 bases: TGTGCCACCAGTGACCGAGCCTCAGGGAGGAGGGGGCATCAGCCCCAGCATTTT. This encodes CATSDRASGRRGHQPQHF. The chain employs TRBV24-1 and TRBJ1-5; 7 nucleotides agree with TRBD1. The germline V gene has CDR1 KGHDR and CDR2 SFDVKD. The CDR3 runs to 18 residues. The ends lost 4 bases at V and 5 bases at J; junction bases unmatched: 16.

The CDR3 protein is CASSFTPQGAAKNIQYF. The CDR3 DNA follows: TGCGCCAGCAGCTTTACACCACAGGGGGCGGCCAAAAACATTCAGTACTTC. The rearrangement uses TRBV5-1 and TRBJ2-4; 9 bases agree with TRBD1. CDR1 and CDR2 from the germline V gene are SGHRS and YFSETQ. This CDR3 spans 17 amino acids. V was pared by 2 bases and J by 1 base, with 7 bases of the junction left unmatched.

This chain uses TRBV10-2 with TRBJ1-5; D remains ambiguous. This CDR3 spans 12 amino acids. Germline assignment: CDR1 WSHSY and CDR2 SAAADI. V dropped 3 bases and J dropped 6 bases, with 6 bases sitting between them. The CDR3 DNA sequence: TGCGCCAGCAGTGACGCGGTTCAGCCCCAGCATTTT. Translation gives CASSDAVQPQHF.

The chain couples TRBV2 to TRBJ2-2; no firm D call. From germline, CDR1 is SNHLY and CDR2 FYNNEI. The V end lost 7 bases, the J end lost 6 bases, and 9 bases lay between the germline ends. This CDR3 has 12 residues. In DNA, the CDR3 is TGTGCCAGCACTCCCTCCCCCGGGGAGCTGTTTTTT. Protein sequence: CASTPSPGELFF.

V gene TRBV12-3 or TRBV12-4 combines with J gene TRBJ1-4, with a tentative D call TRBD1 (5 bases). The CDR3 covers 13 residues. V was clipped by 7 bases and J by 2 bases, with 8 bases between them. As DNA, the CDR3 is TGTGCCAGCAAACAGGACACTAATGAAAAACTGTTTTTT. It is translated as CASKQDTNEKLFF.